One sample yielded the 8 T cell receptor beta chains listed below, sequenced in a study of PD-L1 blockade in urothelial cancer. Assay used: immunoSEQ multiplex PCR; TCRdb lists only in-frame clones, some missing. The sample holds 75,000 to 90,000 clones, 82% seen once. The specimen was PBMCs, collected around atezolizumab (anti-PD-L1) treatment. The receptor source for this set is a man aged 65 to 85 with urothelial cancer.

The chain combines TRBV9 with TRBJ2-3; D possibly corresponds to TRBD2 (6 bases). Germline V lookup: CDR1 SGDLS, CDR2 YYNGEE. The ends were cut back, 7 bases at V and 2 bases at J, with 11 bases in the middle. This CDR3 has 13 residues. Here the CDR3 DNA reads TGTGCCAGCGGTGGGGGGATCACAGATACGCAGTATTTT. Protein: CASGGGITDTQYF.

This rearrangement joins TRBV15 to TRBJ2-1; 8 bases agree with TRBD2. J lost 7 bases, V lost 1 base, and 6 bases had no gene match. Germline V gene data show CDR1 as LNHNV and CDR2 as YYDKDF (reference sequence). The CDR3 consists of 15 residues. The CDR3 region is CATSRGAGELNEQFF. For the CDR3, the DNA is TGTGCCACCAGCAGAGGAGCGGGAGAGTTGAATGAGCAGTTCTTC.

J is TRBJ1-6 and V is TRBV27, with 7 bases matching TRBD1. V dropped 6 bases and J dropped 9; count of bases not matched to a gene: 8. This CDR3 comprises 14 residues. Per the germline V gene, CDR1 is MNHEY and CDR2 is SMNVEV (reference sequence). CDR3 loop: CASSSGTVGSPLHF. For the CDR3, the DNA is TGTGCCAGCAGCTCCGGGACAGTTGGTTCACCCCTCCACTTT.

CDR3: CASSSHRNTEAFF. The CDR3 nucleotides read TGTGCCAGCAGCTCACACAGGAACACTGAAGCTTTCTTT. The chain recombines TRBV11-3 with TRBJ1-1; no firm D call. Germline CDR1 and CDR2: SGHNT and YENEEA. The CDR3 has 13 residues. Trimming removed 4 bases from V and 1 base from J, with 7 bases in between.

V gene TRBV18 combines with J gene TRBJ2-7; 7 bases fit TRBD1. This CDR3 contains 14 residues. The germline CDR1 and CDR2 sequences are KGHSH and LQKENI. The J segment lost 6 bases and the V segment lost 4 bases, leaving 9 bases of the junction unmatched. CDR3 nucleotide sequence: TGTGCCAGCTCACTTCAGACCCCAGGGGGCGAGCAGTACTTC. It codes for CASSLQTPGGEQYF.

The rearrangement links TRBV19 to TRBJ2-3, with TRBD2 as a possible D gene (5 bases). V shed 0 bases and J shed 3 bases, with 7 bases lying between them. The CDR3 is 14 amino acids. CDR1 and CDR2 from the germline V gene are LNHDA and SQIVND (reference sequence). The CDR3 nucleotides read TGTGCCAGTAGTATAGATGGGGAGACAGATACGCAGTATTTT. It translates to CASSIDGETDTQYF. Looking up the rest from reference TRBV19 and TRBJ2-3 gives the full variable domain: DGGITQSPKYLFRKEGQNVTLSCEQNLNHDAMYWYRQDPGQGLRLIYYSQIVNDFQKGDIAEGYSVSREKKESFPLTVTSAQKNPTAFYLCASSIDGETDTQYFGPGTRLTVL.

CDR3 nucleotide sequence: TGTGCCAGCAGCGCATGGGCGAACACTGAAGCTTTCTTT. The encoded protein is CASSAWANTEAFF. The chain carries TRBV7-2 and TRBJ1-1, with D hard to call. Trimming removed 5 bases from V and 1 base from J, with 8 bases in between. The CDR3 runs to 13 residues. Germline CDR1 reads SGHTA; CDR2 reads FQGNSA.

The V and J genes are TRBV27 and TRBJ2-2; 7 positions match TRBD1. The germline V gene encodes CDR1 MNHEY and CDR2 SMNVEV (reference sequence). This CDR3 has 15 residues. With 1 base clipped from V and 4 bases from J, the junction kept 3 bases outside the gene matches. The CDR3: CASSLYRGSTGELFF. CDR3 nucleotide sequence: TGTGCCAGCAGTTTATACAGGGGATCCACCGGGGAGCTGTTTTTT.